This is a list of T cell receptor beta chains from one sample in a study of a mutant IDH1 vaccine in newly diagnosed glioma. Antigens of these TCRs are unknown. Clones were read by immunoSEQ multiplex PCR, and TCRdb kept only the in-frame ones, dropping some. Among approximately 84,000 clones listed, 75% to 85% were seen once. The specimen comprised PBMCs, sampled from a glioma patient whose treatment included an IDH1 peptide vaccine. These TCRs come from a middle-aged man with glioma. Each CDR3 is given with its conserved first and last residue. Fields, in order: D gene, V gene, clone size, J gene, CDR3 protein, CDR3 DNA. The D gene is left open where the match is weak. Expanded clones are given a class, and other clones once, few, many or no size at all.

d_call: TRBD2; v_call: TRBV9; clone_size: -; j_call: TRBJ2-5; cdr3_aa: CASNSLAGGETQYF; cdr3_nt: TGTGCCAGCAACTCTCTAGCGGGAGGTGAGACCCAGTACTTC
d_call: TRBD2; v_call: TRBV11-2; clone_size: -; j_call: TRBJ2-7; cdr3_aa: CASSPRAGSSYEQYF; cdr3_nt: TGTGCCAGCAGCCCCAGAGCGGGGAGCTCCTACGAGCAGTACTTC
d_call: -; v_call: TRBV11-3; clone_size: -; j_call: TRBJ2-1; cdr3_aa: CASSLYRGSYNEQFF; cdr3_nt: TGTGCCAGCAGCTTGTACCGGGGCTCCTACAATGAGCAGTTCTTC
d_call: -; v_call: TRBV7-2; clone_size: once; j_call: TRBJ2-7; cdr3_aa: CASIAGLSYEQYF; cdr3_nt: TGTGCCAGCATCGCGGGGCTCTCCTACGAGCAGTACTTC
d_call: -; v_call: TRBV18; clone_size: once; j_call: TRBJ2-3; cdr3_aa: CASSATDTQYF; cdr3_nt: TGTGCCAGCTCAGCCACAGATACGCAGTATTTT
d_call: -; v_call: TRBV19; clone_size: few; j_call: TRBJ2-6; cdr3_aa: CASSRYSGTLGGANVLTF; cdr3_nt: TGTGCCAGTAGTAGATACTCCGGGACCCTGGGTGGGGCCAACGTCCTGACTTTC
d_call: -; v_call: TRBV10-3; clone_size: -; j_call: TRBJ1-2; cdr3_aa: CAISESKQTLNYGYTF; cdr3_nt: TGTGCCATCAGTGAGTCCAAACAGACCCTTAACTATGGCTACACCTTC
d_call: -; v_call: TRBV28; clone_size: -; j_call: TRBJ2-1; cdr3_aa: CASSPEGEQFF; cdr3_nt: TGTGCCAGCAGTCCAGAGGGGGAGCAGTTCTTC
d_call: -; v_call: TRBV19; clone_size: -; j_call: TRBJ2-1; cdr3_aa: CASSIGRLVRNEQFF; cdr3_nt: TGTGCCAGTAGTATCGGGAGACTAGTTAGGAATGAGCAGTTCTTC
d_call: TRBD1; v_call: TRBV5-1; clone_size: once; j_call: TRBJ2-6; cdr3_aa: CASSLGTGTGANVLTF; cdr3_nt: TGCGCCAGCAGCCTGGGGACAGGGACCGGGGCCAACGTCCTGACTTTC
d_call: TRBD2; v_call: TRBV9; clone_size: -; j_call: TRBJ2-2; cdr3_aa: CASSWEGLDTGELFF; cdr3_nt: TGTGCCAGCAGCTGGGAGGGGCTGGACACCGGGGAGCTGTTTTTT
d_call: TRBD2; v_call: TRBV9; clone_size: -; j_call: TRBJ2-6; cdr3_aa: CASKGGTSGSSGANVLTF; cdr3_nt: TGTGCCAGCAAGGGAGGGACTAGCGGGAGTTCAGGGGCCAACGTCCTGACTTTC
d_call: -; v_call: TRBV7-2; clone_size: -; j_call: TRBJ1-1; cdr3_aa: CASSLALGHTEAFF; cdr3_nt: TGTGCCAGCAGCTTAGCGCTAGGTCACACTGAAGCTTTCTTT
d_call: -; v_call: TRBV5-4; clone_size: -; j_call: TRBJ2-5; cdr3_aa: CASSLAGAPETQYF; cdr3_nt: TGTGCCAGCAGCTTGGCAGGGGCTCCAGAGACCCAGTACTTC
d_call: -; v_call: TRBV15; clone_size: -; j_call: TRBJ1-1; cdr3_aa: CATSRDQGAFF; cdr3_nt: TGTGCCACCAGCAGAGACCAGGGAGCTTTCTTT
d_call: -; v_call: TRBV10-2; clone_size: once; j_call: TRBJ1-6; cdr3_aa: CASSATGTVNSPLHF; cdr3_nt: TGCGCCAGCAGTGCAACCGGGACCGTTAATTCACCCCTCCACTTT
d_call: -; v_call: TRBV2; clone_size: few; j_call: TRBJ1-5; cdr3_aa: CASSDGTPQHF; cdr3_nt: TGTGCCAGCAGTGATGGGACGCCCCAGCATTTT
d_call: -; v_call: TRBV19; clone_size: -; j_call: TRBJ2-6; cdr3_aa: CASSIQGQANVLTF; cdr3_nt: TGTGCCAGTAGTATACAGGGACAGGCCAACGTCCTGACTTTC
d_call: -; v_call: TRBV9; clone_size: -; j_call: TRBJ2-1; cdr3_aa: CASSVEVRGGTEQFF; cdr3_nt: TGTGCCAGCAGCGTAGAGGTGAGGGGCGGGACTGAGCAGTTCTTC
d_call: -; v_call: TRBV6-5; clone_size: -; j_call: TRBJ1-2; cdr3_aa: CASSYKASLPFF; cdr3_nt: TGTGCCAGCAGTTACAAGGCCAGCCTCCCATTTTTC
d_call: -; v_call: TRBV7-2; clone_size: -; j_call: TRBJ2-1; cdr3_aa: CASSRPALNEQFF; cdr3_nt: TGTGCCAGCAGCCGCCCGGCTCTCAATGAGCAGTTCTTC
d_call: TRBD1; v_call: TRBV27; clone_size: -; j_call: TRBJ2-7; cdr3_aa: CASSLVQGAYEQYF; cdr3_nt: TGTGCCAGCAGTCTAGTCCAGGGGGCCTACGAGCAGTACTTC
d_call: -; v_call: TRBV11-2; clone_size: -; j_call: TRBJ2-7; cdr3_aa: CASSLDSAGTEQYF; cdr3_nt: TGTGCCAGCAGCTTAGATAGCGCCGGGACAGAGCAGTACTTC
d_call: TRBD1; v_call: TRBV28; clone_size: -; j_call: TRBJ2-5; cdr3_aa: CASRPGGEKETQYF; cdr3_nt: TGTGCCAGCAGACCAGGGGGCGAGAAAGAGACCCAGTACTTC
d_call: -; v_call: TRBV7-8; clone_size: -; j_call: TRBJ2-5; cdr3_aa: CASSLEGGRETQYF; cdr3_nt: TGTGCCAGCAGCTTAGAAGGGGGGCGAGAGACCCAGTACTTC
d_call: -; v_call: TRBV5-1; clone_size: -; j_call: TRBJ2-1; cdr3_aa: CASSFEQGYNEQFF; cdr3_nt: TGCGCCAGCAGCTTCGAGCAGGGCTACAATGAGCAGTTCTTC
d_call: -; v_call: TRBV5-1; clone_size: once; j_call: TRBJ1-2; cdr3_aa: CASGGDDPGRSNYGYTF; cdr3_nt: TGCGCCAGCGGTGGGGACGACCCGGGACGGAGTAACTATGGCTACACCTTC
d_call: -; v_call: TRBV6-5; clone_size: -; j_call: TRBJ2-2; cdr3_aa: CASQPRAHTGELFF; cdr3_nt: TGTGCCAGCCAGCCGAGGGCTCACACCGGGGAGCTGTTTTTT
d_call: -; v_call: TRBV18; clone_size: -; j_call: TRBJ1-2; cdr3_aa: CASSRIQGPNYGYTF; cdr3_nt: TGTGCCAGCTCACGCATACAGGGTCCTAACTATGGCTACACCTTC
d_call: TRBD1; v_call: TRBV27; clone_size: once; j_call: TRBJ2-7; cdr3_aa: CASSPDRGQYEQYF; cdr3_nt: TGTGCCAGCAGTCCCGACAGGGGGCAGTACGAGCAGTACTTC
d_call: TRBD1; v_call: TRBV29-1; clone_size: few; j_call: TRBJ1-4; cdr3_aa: CSVPETGTHEKLFF; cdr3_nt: TGCAGCGTTCCCGAGACAGGGACCCATGAAAAACTGTTTTTT
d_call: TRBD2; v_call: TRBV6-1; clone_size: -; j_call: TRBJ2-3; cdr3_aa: CASSEGGRGADTQYF; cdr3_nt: TGTGCCAGCAGTGAAGGCGGGAGAGGGGCAGATACGCAGTATTTT
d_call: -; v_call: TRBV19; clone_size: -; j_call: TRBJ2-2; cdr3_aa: CASSIVGELFF; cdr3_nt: TGTGCCAGTAGTATAGTCGGGGAGCTGTTTTTT
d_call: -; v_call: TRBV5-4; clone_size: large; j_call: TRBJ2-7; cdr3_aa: CASSPGVGDEQYF; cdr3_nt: TGTGCCAGCAGCCCGGGGGTCGGAGACGAGCAGTACTTC
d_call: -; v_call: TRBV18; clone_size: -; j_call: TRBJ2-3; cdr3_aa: CASSDLGDTQYF; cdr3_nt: TGTGCCAGCTCGGACCTTGGCGATACGCAGTATTTT
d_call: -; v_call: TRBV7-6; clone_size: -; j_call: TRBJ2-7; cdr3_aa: CASSYEDRAYEQYF; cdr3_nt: TGTGCCAGCAGCTACGAGGACAGAGCCTACGAGCAGTACTTC
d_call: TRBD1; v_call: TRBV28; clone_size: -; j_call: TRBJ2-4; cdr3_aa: CASSPSGTGKNIQYF; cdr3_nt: TGTGCCAGCAGTCCATCCGGGACAGGAAAAAACATTCAGTACTTC
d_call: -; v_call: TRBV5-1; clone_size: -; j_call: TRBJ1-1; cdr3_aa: CASSLRATNTEAFF; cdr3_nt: TGCGCCAGCAGCTTGAGGGCCACGAACACTGAAGCTTTCTTT
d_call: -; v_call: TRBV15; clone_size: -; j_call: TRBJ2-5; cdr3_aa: CATSRGETQYF; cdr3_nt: TGTGCCACCAGCAGAGGGGAGACCCAGTACTTC
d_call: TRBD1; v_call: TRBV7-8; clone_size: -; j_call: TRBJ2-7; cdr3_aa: CASSLASRGPAYEQYF; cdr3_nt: TGTGCCAGCAGCTTAGCCTCAAGGGGGCCAGCCTACGAGCAGTACTTC
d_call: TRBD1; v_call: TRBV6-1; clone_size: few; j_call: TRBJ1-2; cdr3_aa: CASSEFYQGGLYGYTF; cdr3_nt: TGTGCCAGCAGTGAATTTTATCAGGGGGGCCTCTATGGCTACACCTTC
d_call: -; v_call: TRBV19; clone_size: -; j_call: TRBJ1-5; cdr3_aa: CASSIGSQPQHF; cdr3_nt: TGTGCCAGTAGTATAGGTAGTCAGCCCCAGCATTTT
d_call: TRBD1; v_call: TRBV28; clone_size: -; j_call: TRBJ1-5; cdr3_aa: CASSLRQGGSSNQPQHF; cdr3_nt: TGTGCCAGCAGCTTACGACAGGGAGGGAGTAGCAATCAGCCCCAGCATTTT
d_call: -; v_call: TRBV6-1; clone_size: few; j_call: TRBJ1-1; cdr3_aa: CASSEISEAFF; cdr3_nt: TGTGCCAGCAGTGAAATTAGTGAAGCTTTCTTT
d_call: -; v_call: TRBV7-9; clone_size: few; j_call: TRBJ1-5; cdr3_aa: CASSAPGSNQPQHF; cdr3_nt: TGTGCCAGCAGTGCCCCGGGGAGCAATCAGCCCCAGCATTTT
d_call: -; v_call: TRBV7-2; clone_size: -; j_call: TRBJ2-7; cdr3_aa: CASSLAGVPSYEQYF; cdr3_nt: TGTGCCAGCAGCTTAGCGGGGGTACCCTCCTACGAGCAGTACTTC
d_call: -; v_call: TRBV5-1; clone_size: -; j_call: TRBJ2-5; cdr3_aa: CASSLGDNLKTQYF; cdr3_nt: TGCGCCAGCAGCTTGGGGGATAACTTGAAGACCCAGTACTTC
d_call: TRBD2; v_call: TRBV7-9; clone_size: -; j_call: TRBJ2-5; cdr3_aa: CASSLVTTSGGETQYF; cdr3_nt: TGTGCCAGCAGCTTAGTGACCACTAGCGGGGGGGAGACCCAGTACTTC
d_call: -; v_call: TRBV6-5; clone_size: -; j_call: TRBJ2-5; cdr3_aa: CASSSSTGQGETQYF; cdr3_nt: TGTGCCAGCAGTTCTTCCACAGGTCAGGGGGAGACCCAGTACTTC
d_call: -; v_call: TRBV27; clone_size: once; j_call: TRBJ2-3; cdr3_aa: CASSSFGDTSTDTQYF; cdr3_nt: TGTGCCAGCAGTAGCTTCGGGGACACTAGCACAGATACGCAGTATTTT
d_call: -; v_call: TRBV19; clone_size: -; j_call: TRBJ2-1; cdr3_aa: CASTWGGEDEQFF; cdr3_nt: TGTGCCAGTACCTGGGGGGGCGAGGATGAGCAGTTCTTC